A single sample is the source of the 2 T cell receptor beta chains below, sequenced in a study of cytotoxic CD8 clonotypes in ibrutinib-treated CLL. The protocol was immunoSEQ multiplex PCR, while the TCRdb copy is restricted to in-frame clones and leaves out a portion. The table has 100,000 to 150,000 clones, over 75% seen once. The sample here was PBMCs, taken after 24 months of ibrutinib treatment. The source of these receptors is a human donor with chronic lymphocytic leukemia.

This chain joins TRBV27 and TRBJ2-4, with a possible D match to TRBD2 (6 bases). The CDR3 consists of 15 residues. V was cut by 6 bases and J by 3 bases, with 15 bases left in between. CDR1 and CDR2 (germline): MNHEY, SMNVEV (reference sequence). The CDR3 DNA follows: TGTGCCAGCAGACACCGGGAGTTTGACAAAAACATTCAGTACTTC. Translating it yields CASRHREFDKNIQYF.

The DNA of the CDR3 is TGTGCCAGCAGCCAAGACAAGAGCAATCAGCCCCAGCATTTT. Its protein is CASSQDKSNQPQHF. The J gene is TRBJ1-5, the V gene TRBV7-7, with D hard to call. The V end lost 5 bases, the J end lost 1 base, and 9 bases lay between the germline ends. The germline CDR1 and CDR2 sequences are SSHAT and FNYEAQ (reference sequence). CDR3 length equals 14 residues.